This paragraph reports one T cell receptor (beta chain). Its target is not known. Using immunoSEQ multiplex PCR, the repertoire was profiled, and TCRdb retains in-frame clones only, with some absent. The sample includes 95,000 to 100,000 clones, about 89% seen only once; the top ten take 10% to 13%. These data originate in a study of T cell responses to AZD1222 COVID-19 vaccine. Study conclusions and caveats: Baseline seropositivity characterized only six AZD1222 recipients.

CDR3 length equals 16 residues. Germline V lookup: CDR1 KGHSH, CDR2 LQKENI. Trimming left V 2 bases short and J 9 bases short, with 20 bases between. The receptor's source is an adult who received the AZD1222 COVID-19 vaccine. This specimen consisted of peripheral blood, obtained 28 days after the second AZD1222 dose. The chain employs TRBV18 and TRBJ2-1; TRBD2 is a possible D gene (6 bases). The CDR3 DNA reads as TGTGCCAGCTCACCAAAAGGGATGGGGGGTCCGGGTGAGCAGTTCTTC. Translating gives CASSPKGMGGPGEQFF. Together with reference TRBV18 and TRBJ2-1, the CDR3 gives the full variable domain: NAGVMQNPRHLVRRRGQEARLRCSPMKGHSHVYWYRQLPEEGLKFMVYLQKENIIDESGMPKERFSAEFPKEGPSILRIQQVVRGDSAAYFCASSPKGMGGPGEQFFGPGTRLTVL.